The 17 T cell receptor beta chains in this list originate from one sample, sequenced in a study of T cells in women clearing cervical HPV infection. The assay was immunoSEQ multiplex PCR, and TCRdb's table has in-frame clones only and misses some. The sample table includes approximately 24,000 clones. The sample was blood buffy coat. The receptors stem from a woman aged 18-70 years with a cervical HPV16 infection that either progressed to CIN3+ or cleared (not recorded which).

Concerning this clone itself: Sequencing ends 3 residues short of the CDR3 end; the germline J gene provides the rest. The J gene is TRBJ1-2, the V gene TRBV6-2 or TRBV6-3; 9 bases match TRBD1. The CDR3 is 14 amino acids. The germline gives CDR1 MNHEY, CDR2 SVGEGT. CDR3 DNA, as far as it was read: TGTGCCAGCAGTGGGAAGGACAGGGGAGGCGGC. Protein sequence: CASSGKDRGGG. The whole CDR3 protein is CASSGKDRGGGYTF.

About this clone: The CDR3 is cut off 3 residues early in the read; its end comes from the germline J gene. The chain has TRBV5-1 and TRBJ1-2; perhaps TRBD1 as D (5 bases). V shed 4 bases and J shed 2 bases, with 15 bases lying between them. There are 15 residues in the CDR3. Germline CDR1 reads SGHRS; CDR2 reads YFSETQ. CDR3 bases read: TGCGCCAGCAGCCCAGGGAGTTCGCGGAACTATGGC. It codes for CASSPGSSRNYG. The CDR3 reads in full as CASSPGSSRNYGYTF. Filled out from reference TRBV5-1 and TRBJ1-2, the complete variable domain reads KAGVTQTPRYLIKTRGQQVTLSCSPISGHRSVSWYQQTPGQGLQFLFEYFSETQRNKGNFPGRFSGRQFSNSRSEMNVSTLELGDSALYLCASSPGSSRNYGYTFGSGTRLTVV.

Note on this clone: The sequence runs out 3 residues before the end of the CDR3; the remainder is reconstructed from the germline J gene. The V and J genes are TRBV13 and TRBJ1-2; no definite D call. This CDR3 has 12 amino acids. The germline gives CDR1 PRHDT, CDR2 FYEKMQ (reference sequence). Between the trimmed V and J ends, which lost 6 bases and 5 bases, there was a span of 10 bases. The CDR3 reads CASRYSRYGYTF. CDR3 DNA, as far as it was read: TGTGCCAGCAGATATAGCCGGTATGGC.

Points on this clone: The read finishes 3 residues shy of the CDR3 end, and the germline J gene is used to complete it. V is TRBV7-2 and J is TRBJ1-6; a weak D match, TRBD1 (6 bases). Trimming removed 4 bases at V and 10 bases at J, with 11 bases between. The CDR3 spans 13 residues. From germline, CDR1 is SGHTA and CDR2 FQGNSA. The CDR3 DNA, read in part, is TGTGCCAGCAGCTCCCACAGGGAGTCACCC. Protein sequence: CASSSHRESP. The full CDR3 reads CASSSHRESPLHF.

A word on this clone: The CDR3 end falls 3 residues outside the read, so it is completed with the germline J gene. The chain carries TRBV6-2 or TRBV6-3 and TRBJ1-2; no definite D call. The germline V gene encodes CDR1 MNHEY and CDR2 SVGEGT. CDR3 length: 13 amino acids. The sequenced CDR3 bases are TGTGCCAGCAGTTGGGCCAGGTCCTACGAC. Translation gives CASSWARSYD. The whole CDR3 protein reads CASSWARSYDYTF.

A word on this clone: Sequencing ends 3 residues short of the CDR3 end; the germline J gene provides the rest. The chain couples TRBV4-1 to TRBJ2-7; D not resolved. Germline V gene sequence: CDR1 MGHRA, CDR2 YSYEKL. The V end was cut by 0 bases, the J end by 3 bases, with 9 bases between. The CDR3 length is 14 residues. CDR3 DNA (partial): TGCGCCAGCAGCCAAGATGGCCTTATCTACGAG. Translated: CASSQDGLIYE. In full, the CDR3 is CASSQDGLIYEQYF.

A note on this clone: The CDR3 is cut off 3 residues early in the read; its end comes from the germline J gene. The chain combines TRBV20-1 with TRBJ2-3; 9 bases are a match to TRBD2. The CDR3 runs to 14 residues. Germline CDR1 and CDR2: DFQATT and SNEGSKA (reference sequence). The J segment lost 6 bases and the V segment lost 0 bases, leaving 4 bases of the junction unmatched. The CDR3 bases that were read are TGCAGTGCTAGAGAGGTAGCGGGAGCCGATACG. Translating it yields CSAREVAGADT. The whole CDR3 region reads CSAREVAGADTQYF.

On this clone: Read data end 3 residues before the CDR3 end; the end is taken from the germline J gene. The chain joins TRBV7-3 to TRBJ2-2; no firm D call. V lost 3 bases and J lost 5, with 7 bases in between. Germline CDR1 SGHTA, CDR2 FQGTGA. This CDR3 is 13 amino acids long. The CDR3 protein is CASSFYRTGELFF. The CDR3 DNA, read in part, is TGTGCCAGCAGCTTTTATCGGACCGGGGAG.

For this clone: The CDR3 end lies 3 residues beyond the end of the read and is filled in from the germline J gene. The rearrangement links TRBV12-3 or TRBV12-4 to TRBJ1-4; the match to TRBD1 covers 7 bases. The CDR3 is made up of 14 amino acids. The ends lost 5 bases at V and 1 base at J; junction bases unmatched: 1. Partial CDR3 DNA: TGTGCCAGCAGTCGACAGGGAACTAATGAAAAA. It specifies CASSRQGTNEK. In full, the CDR3 reads CASSRQGTNEKLFF.

As concerns this clone: From the germline J gene comes the end of the CDR3, since the read stops 3 residues before it. This chain uses TRBV6-4 with TRBJ1-5, with D hard to call. CDR3 size: 15 residues. Germline values: CDR1 MRHNA, CDR2 SNTAGT. Incomplete CDR3 DNA: TGTGCCAGCAGGTATCCCCCCCGCAGAGGTGATCCC. Translating it yields CASRYPPRRGDP. The whole CDR3 protein is CASRYPPRRGDPQHF.

Of note for this clone: The CDR3 end falls 3 residues outside the read, so it is completed with the germline J gene. This chain connects TRBV10-2 to TRBJ2-5; TRBD1 matches at 8 bases. The ends lost 2 bases at V and 0 bases at J; junction bases unmatched: 5. The V gene's germline CDR1 is WSHSY and CDR2 SAAADI. The CDR3 spans 16 residues. CDR3 amino acids: CASSEGGTGDQETQYF. Partial CDR3 DNA: TGCGCCAGCAGTGAGGGAGGGACAGGAGACCAAGAGACC.

Remarks on this clone: The CDR3 goes on 3 residues after the read ends, and that part is filled in from the germline J gene. The chain is built from TRBV2 and TRBJ2-5; D might be TRBD2 (6 bases). The V and J ends lost 4 bases and 4 bases respectively, with 13 bases between them. The V gene's germline CDR1 is SNHLY and CDR2 FYNNEI. The CDR3 consists of 14 residues. The DNA read from the CDR3 is TGTGCCAGCAGTGCTAGCGTGGTACGAGAGACC. Translating it yields CASSASVVRET. The entire CDR3 reads CASSASVVRETQYF.

Worth noting for this clone: The read ends 3 residues shy of where the CDR3 ends; the end is completed using the germline J gene. This chain joins TRBV10-3 and TRBJ2-5; 9 positions match TRBD2. The CDR3 runs to 18 residues. Germline loops: CDR1 ENHRY, CDR2 SYGVKD. The junction had 19 bases not matched to a gene; V was cut back by 4 bases and J by 7 bases. The part of the CDR3 DNA that was read is TGTGCCATCAGTGCCGTCGGGCTAGCGGGGAGCCTCCCGGGGACC. It codes for CAISAVGLAGSLPGT. From start to end, the CDR3 is CAISAVGLAGSLPGTQYF.

In regard to this clone: With the read ending 3 residues before the CDR3 end, the germline J gene is used to fill in that end. This chain joins TRBV5-1 and TRBJ2-7; tentatively, D is TRBD2 (5 bases). Germline CDR1 is SGHRS and CDR2 is YFSETQ. Trimming took 0 bases from V and 6 from J, leaving 13 bases between them. This CDR3 spans 14 amino acids. The part of the CDR3 DNA that was read is TGCGCCAGCAGCTTGGAGCTAGCTTTGGGCGAG. It is translated as CASSLELALGE. The full CDR3 sequence reads CASSLELALGEQYF.

Turning to this clone: The CDR3 end falls 3 residues outside the read, so it is completed with the germline J gene. This chain links TRBV7-2 with TRBJ2-3, with D maybe TRBD1 (7 bases). This CDR3 is built from 13 residues. Germline V CDR1 and CDR2: SGHTA, FQGNSA. The covered CDR3 bases are TGTGCCAGCAGCCTACAGGGGAGGCAGCCG. Translation: CASSLQGRQP. The CDR3 as a whole reads CASSLQGRQPQYF.

Details on this clone: From the germline J gene comes the end of the CDR3, since the read stops 3 residues before it. The same CDR3 arises from other DNA sequences in this sample as well. The V gene is TRBV2, the J gene TRBJ1-6; TRBD1 matches at 7 bases. The germline V gene has CDR1 SNHLY and CDR2 FYNNEI. Trimming removed 6 bases from V and 6 bases from J; junction bases left unmatched: 11. The CDR3 covers 16 residues. CDR3 DNA (partial): TGTGCCAGCAGCGTCACCCGGACAGGTGTTAATTCACCC. It codes for CASSVTRTGVNSP. The complete CDR3 reads CASSVTRTGVNSPLHF.

Worth noting for this clone: The sequence runs out 3 residues before the end of the CDR3; the remainder is reconstructed from the germline J gene. V usage is TRBV20-1 and J usage is TRBJ2-6, with 9 positions matching TRBD1. CDR3 length: 17 amino acids. In germline, CDR1 is DFQATT, CDR2 SNEGSKA (reference sequence). V dropped 5 bases and J dropped 0; count of bases not matched to a gene: 8. The CDR3 DNA, read in part, is TGCAGTGCTTACCAAGGGACAGGGTTCTCTGGGGCCAACGTC. Its translation: CSAYQGTGFSGANV. The whole CDR3 reads CSAYQGTGFSGANVLTF.